This T cell receptor (beta chain) was observed in a study of CD8+ T cells in alopecia areata. As for the study in general: Tofacitinib was taken orally by treated patients, and the dose was 5 to 10 mg twice daily.

The CDR3 is 18 residues long. Germline V gene sequence: CDR1 MNHEY, CDR2 SMNVEV (reference sequence). With V trimmed by 6 bases and J by 2 bases, 15 bases remained unmatched. RNA extraction was followed by reverse transcription into cDNA, which acted as the sequencing template. Sequenced by immunoSEQ multiplex PCR; TCRdb stores in-frame clones only, minus some. The repertoire consists of fewer than 350,000 clones, with roughly 50% occurring once and the leading ten covering approximately 1.8%. Specified treatment: oral pan-JAK inhibitor, 5-10 mg twice daily. This sequence originates from a human donor with alopecia areata. The starting material was CD4+ T cells sorted from blood, obtained at week 24, from a patient treated with tofacitinib. The rearrangement links TRBV27 to TRBJ1-3; 8 bases align to TRBD1. The CDR3 DNA is TGTGCCAGCAGAAGAACTAACAGGGACAGGAGGCCTGGAAACACCATATATTTT. As protein: CASRRTNRDRRPGNTIYF.